This T cell receptor beta chain originates from a study of blood T cell repertoires in COVID-19. Turning to the study itself: Italy, Spain and the United States were the sources of the convalescent and acute COVID-19 samples. In each case, the material was cDNA or gDNA derived from T cells, B-cell-depleted T cells, or PBMCs.

This CDR3 comprises 16 residues. The germline V gene has CDR1 SGHVS and CDR2 FQNEAQ. Trimming at V came to 1 base and at J to 3 bases, leaving 7 bases not matched to a gene. Per the study methods: Nucleated cell number was recorded as an estimate derived from reference gene primer amplification. Method: immunoSEQ multiplex PCR; TCRdb's copy keeps in-frame clones and lacks some. V and J calls and clone size are copied from that table; D and trimming were computed from the DNA. The data contain over 65,000 clones, about 90% of them seen just once; the ten biggest clones take up roughly 1.1%. The rearrangement joins TRBV7-8 to TRBJ2-3, with 7 nucleotides matching TRBD2. Sequencing was performed on peripheral blood. This clonotype was obtained from a human donor in a cohort sampled during active COVID-19. CDR3 in DNA: TGTGCCAGCAGCTTAGAGGGTAGCGGGTATACAGATACGCAGTATTTT. It codes for CASSLEGSGYTDTQYF.